Listed here are 26 T cell receptor beta chains from one sample, sequenced in a study of human T cells and chemical hapten exposure (dated by TCRdb to about 2021). The time point label here, explained by the study, means: pre-sensitization, week 0. The label giving this sample's treatment or condition can be read as: therapeutic diphenylcyclopropenone sensitization with weekly scalp DPC. The library was produced with RACE. The data were produced on a NextSeq 500. Starting from the raw public reads, TCRdb applied fastp trimming at Q25, assembled clones with MiXCR and retained in-frame beta chains. Every entry covers one CDR3 protein and lists the most common genes and DNA from its rows. The sample records some 200,000 distinct CDR3 sequences, approximately 31% of which are singletons. The ten largest clones represent roughly 3% of the sample. Specimen: whole blood, collected in connection with sensitization to the hapten diphenylcyclopropenone (DPC). The source is a woman aged 25 to 45 with alopecia areata. Some clones in this sample may be carry-over from other donors' samples.

The chain has TRBV7-2 and TRBJ2-2; 8 bases line up with TRBD2. Germline CDR1 and CDR2: SGHTA and FQGNSA. Unmatched junction bases numbered 6, after V lost 4 bases and J lost 5 bases. CDR3 length: 15 residues. The CDR3 sequence is CASSSSGGLTGELFF. CDR3 DNA sequence: TGTGCCAGCAGCTCGTCGGGAGGGCTTACCGGGGAGCTGTTTTTT.

This clonotype was found a few times. V usage is TRBV5-5 and J usage is TRBJ1-2; weak D call: TRBD1 (6 bases). Germline CDR1 is SGHKS and CDR2 is YYEKEE (reference sequence). With 2 bases removed from V and 4 bases from J, the gap between germline ends came to 9 bases. The CDR3 spans 13 residues. In DNA form, the CDR3 reads TGTGCCAGCAGCTTTGACAGGAGCTATGGCTACACCTTC. Translated: CASSFDRSYGYTF.

V is TRBV5-4 and J is TRBJ2-5; D possibly corresponds to TRBD1 (7 bases). This CDR3 has 14 residues. Between the trimmed V and J ends, which lost 5 bases and 2 bases, there was a span of 13 bases. Germline-derived CDR1 and CDR2 are SGHNT and YYREEE (reference sequence). The CDR3 reads CASRAGTVQETQYF. In nucleotides, the CDR3 is TGTGCCAGCAGGGCGGGGACAGTACAAGAGACCCAGTACTTC.

The table lists this clonotype with a few counts. The V and J genes are TRBV6-1 and TRBJ2-2; 8 bases align to TRBD1. The CDR3 consists of 13 residues. Germline V gene sequence: CDR1 MNHNS, CDR2 SASEGT. J lost 5 bases, V lost 10 bases, and 6 bases had no gene match. CDR3 region: CATRQGWTGELFF. In DNA, the CDR3 is TGTGCCACTAGACAGGGGTGGACCGGGGAGCTGTTTTTT.

The table lists this clonotype with a few counts. The V call is TRBV12-3 or TRBV12-4, the J call TRBJ1-5; the D gene is possibly TRBD1 (5 bases). The CDR3 has 14 amino acids. The V end lost 5 bases, the J end lost 3 bases, and 11 bases lay between the germline ends. The CDR3 loop is CASSPQGTNQPQHF. As DNA, the CDR3 is TGTGCCAGCAGTCCGCAGGGTACCAATCAGCCCCAGCATTTT.

The V call is TRBV7-9, the J call TRBJ1-2; D ambiguous. Trimming took 4 bases from V and 4 from J, leaving 13 bases between them. CDR3 size: 14 residues. Germline V CDR1 and CDR2: SEHNR, FQNEAQ (reference sequence). Here the CDR3 DNA reads TGTGCCAGCAGCTCGGATGACGTATCCTATGGCTACACCTTC. This translates into CASSSDDVSYGYTF.

This clonotype was observed a few times. The chain uses TRBV6-2 or TRBV6-3 and TRBJ2-3, with TRBD2 identical over 7 bases. The length of the CDR3 is 15 residues. CDR1 MNHEY and CDR2 SVGEGT come from the germline V gene. Trimming removed 6 bases from V and 2 bases from J; junction bases left unmatched: 8. This CDR3 is CASRTGGTNTDTQYF. The CDR3, as DNA: TGTGCCAGCAGGACGGGAGGAACAAACACAGATACGCAGTATTTT.

J is TRBJ2-2 and V is TRBV5-1; D is unclear. CDR3 length: 15 residues. Germline CDR1 reads SGHRS; CDR2 reads YFSETQ. V lost 4 bases, J lost 2 bases, and 12 bases lay in between. The CDR3 DNA reads TGCGCCAGCAGCCCAGGCAGAGATAACACCGGGGAGCTGTTTTTT. Amino acid sequence: CASSPGRDNTGELFF. Complete variable domain (other parts from reference TRBV5-1 and TRBJ2-2): KAGVTQTPRYLIKTRGQQVTLSCSPISGHRSVSWYQQTPGQGLQFLFEYFSETQRNKGNFPGRFSGRQFSNSRSEMNVSTLELGDSALYLCASSPGRDNTGELFFGEGSRLTVL.

V usage is TRBV4-3 and J usage is TRBJ2-2; D unclear. The V end lost 0 bases, the J end lost 6 bases, and 8 bases lay between the germline ends. Germline assignment: CDR1 LGHNA and CDR2 YSLEER. The CDR3 runs 14 residues. The CDR3 here is CASSQEYMAGELFF. The CDR3 coding sequence is TGCGCCAGCAGCCAAGAGTACATGGCCGGGGAGCTGTTTTTT.

This clonotype has only a few counts. The chain couples TRBV7-2 to TRBJ2-3; 7 nucleotides match TRBD2. CDR1 is SGHTA, CDR2 FQGNSA, per germline. This CDR3 is built from 17 residues. Unmatched junction bases numbered 19, after V lost 8 bases and J lost 5 bases. The CDR3 DNA reads as TGTGCCAGCTCGAATAGCGGCGTGGGAGGGCCTAGAGATACGCAGTATTTT. Translation: CASSNSGVGGPRDTQYF. Variable domain in full (rest from reference TRBV7-2 and TRBJ2-3): GAGVSQSPSNKVTEKGKDVELRCDPISGHTALYWYRQSLGQGLEFLIYFQGNSAPDKSGLPSDRFSAERTGGSVSTLTIQRTQQEDSAVYLCASSNSGVGGPRDTQYFGPGTRLTVL.

This chain connects TRBV29-1 to TRBJ2-3; 8 positions match TRBD2. The V gene's germline CDR1 is SQVTM and CDR2 ANQGSEA. After removal of 1 base from V and 4 bases from J, the junction contained 7 bases not matched to a gene. This CDR3 spans 15 amino acids. The CDR3 loop is CSVEGLREDPDTQYF. The CDR3 DNA is TGCAGCGTTGAAGGTTTGCGGGAGGACCCAGATACGCAGTATTTT.

The genes are TRBV20-1 and TRBJ2-2, with D perhaps matching TRBD1 (6 bases). The CDR3 has 15 residues. The germline V gene has CDR1 DFQATT and CDR2 SNEGSKA (reference sequence). Trimming stripped 1 base from V and 6 bases from J, with 15 bases between. The CDR3 reads CSARAHPQGSGELFF. CDR3 coding DNA: TGCAGTGCTAGAGCCCATCCGCAGGGGTCCGGGGAGCTGTTTTTT.

This clonotype was detected a few times. The J gene is TRBJ2-7, the V gene TRBV15; no reliable D call. V was trimmed by 0 bases and J by 4 bases, leaving 10 bases between them. Germline values: CDR1 LNHNV, CDR2 YYDKDF (reference sequence). This CDR3 region has 14 residues. The CDR3 nucleotides are TGTGCCACCAGCAGAGATCGGGCAGCTTACGAGCAGTACTTC. Its protein is CATSRDRAAYEQYF. Using reference TRBV15 and TRBJ2-7 for the parts outside the CDR3, the full variable domain is DAMVIQNPRYQVTQFGKPVTLSCSQTLNHNVMYWYQQKSSQAPKLLFHYYDKDFNNEADTPDNFQSRRPNTSFCFLDIRSPGLGDTAMYLCATSRDRAAYEQYFGPGTRLTVT.

The chain recombines TRBV20-1 with TRBJ2-1; unclear D gene. CDR1 is DFQATT and CDR2 is SNEGSKA in the germline V gene (reference sequence). With 3 bases removed from V and 3 bases from J, the gap between germline ends came to 15 bases. The CDR3 contains 15 residues. CDR3 sequence reads: CSASKGVGLYNEQFF. CDR3 DNA sequence: TGCAGTGCTAGCAAAGGAGTAGGCCTCTACAATGAGCAGTTCTTC.

This clonotype has only one observation. This chain connects TRBV28 to TRBJ1-5, with no clear D. V was cut by 6 bases and J by 11 bases, with 17 bases left in between. The CDR3 is made up of 13 amino acids. Per germline, CDR1 MDHEN and CDR2 SYDVKM. CDR3 loop: CASRRAGRRTQHF. The CDR3, as DNA: TGTGCCAGCAGAAGGGCCGGGCGGAGGACCCAGCATTTT.

This chain links TRBV7-2 with TRBJ1-5; D is uncertain. V was clipped by 1 base and J by 9 bases, with 10 bases between them. This CDR3 comprises 13 residues. CDR1 and CDR2 (germline): SGHTA, FQGNSA. The DNA of the CDR3 is TGTGCCAGCAGCTTAGGGGCCGACTGGCCCCAGCATTTT. Its protein product is CASSLGADWPQHF.

V usage is TRBV18 and J usage is TRBJ2-7; D call uncertain. Trimming removed 0 bases from V and 2 bases from J, with 5 bases in between. The CDR3 spans 13 residues. Germline values: CDR1 KGHSH, CDR2 LQKENI. The CDR3 region has the DNA TGTGCCAGCTCACCACCGGTGACCTACGAGCAGTACTTC. Encoded protein: CASSPPVTYEQYF.

In this sample, this clonotype turned up many times. The V gene is TRBV6-2 or TRBV6-3, the J gene TRBJ1-1; no definite D call. There are 14 residues in the CDR3. The V gene's germline CDR1 is MNHEY and CDR2 SVGEGT. Trimming took 6 bases from V and 1 from J, leaving 12 bases between them. CDR3 nucleotide sequence: TGTGCCAGCAGCTACAGCTTCCCGAACACTGAAGCTTTCTTT. It encodes CASSYSFPNTEAFF.

This clonotype came up a few times. The chain is built from TRBV28 and TRBJ1-5; 8 nucleotides line up with TRBD1. Germline V gene lookup returns CDR1 MDHEN and CDR2 SYDVKM. This CDR3 spans 12 amino acids. The V gene end was trimmed by 6 bases and the J gene end by 16 bases; junction bases not matched to a gene: 11. The CDR3 here is CASRIGQGTVHF. Written as DNA, the CDR3 is TGTGCCAGCAGGATCGGACAGGGAACGGTCCATTTT. Filled out from reference TRBV28 and TRBJ1-5, the complete variable domain reads DVKVTQSSRYLVKRTGEKVFLECVQDMDHENMFWYRQDPGLGLRLIYFSYDVKMKEKGDIPEGYSVSREKKERFSLILESASTNQTSMYLCASRIGQGTVHFGDGTRLSIL.

The chain recombines TRBV18 with TRBJ1-2; no reliable D call. Trimming removed 5 bases at V and 4 bases at J, with 14 bases between. Per germline, CDR1 KGHSH and CDR2 LQKENI. There are 14 residues in the CDR3. CDR3 region: CASSSSEGAYGYTF. CDR3 nucleotides: TGTGCCAGCTCATCAAGCGAGGGCGCCTATGGCTACACCTTC.

The chain is built from TRBV7-2 and TRBJ1-5; the D is unclear. Trimming shortened V by 3 bases and J by 0 bases, and 6 bases separated the two germline ends. Germline CDR1 reads SGHTA; CDR2 reads FQGNSA. The CDR3 totals 14 residues. The CDR3 nucleotides are TGTGCCAGCAGCTTCTCCGGTAGCAATCAGCCCCAGCATTTT. Translated: CASSFSGSNQPQHF.

The rearrangement joins TRBV4-1 to TRBJ2-7; D might be TRBD2 (5 bases). V was cut by 0 bases and J by 3 bases, with 15 bases left in between. The CDR3 consists of 16 residues. Germline V lookup: CDR1 MGHRA, CDR2 YSYEKL. CDR3 loop: CASSQDAAGTIYEQYF. The DNA of the CDR3 is TGCGCCAGCAGCCAAGATGCCGCGGGCACCATCTACGAGCAGTACTTC.

At least ten counts were recorded for this clonotype. The chain combines TRBV28 with TRBJ1-5, with D possibly being TRBD1 (6 bases). V was shortened by 2 bases and J by 6 bases, with 11 bases between the two germline ends. Germline CDR1 reads MDHEN; CDR2 reads SYDVKM. This CDR3 contains 14 residues. The CDR3: CASSLRGGGQPQHF. The CDR3, as DNA: TGTGCCAGCAGTTTAAGGGGGGGAGGTCAGCCCCAGCATTTT.

This clonotype showed up just a few times. The chain carries TRBV27 and TRBJ2-7; TRBD1 might be the D (6 bases). V was trimmed by 6 bases and J by 3 bases, leaving 12 bases between them. The CDR3 spans 13 residues. The V gene's germline CDR1 is MNHEY and CDR2 SMNVEV (reference sequence). The CDR3 DNA reads as TGTGCCAGCAGGGGGGCCGCGGGCTACGAGCAGTACTTC. The encoded protein is CASRGAAGYEQYF.

This clonotype was found a few times. The CDR3 here is CASQPDHTSGNTIYF. The CDR3 coding sequence is TGTGCCAGCCAACCGGACCATACGTCTGGAAACACCATATATTTT. The gene calls are TRBV12-3 or TRBV12-4 and TRBJ1-3; D not certain. The CDR3 runs to 15 residues. Trimming stripped 8 bases from V and 1 base from J, with 15 bases between.

This clonotype occurred a few times. This chain joins TRBV11-1 and TRBJ1-1; D is perhaps TRBD1 (5 bases). This CDR3 has 16 amino acids. From germline, CDR1 is SGHAT and CDR2 FQDESV (reference sequence). V dropped 1 base and J dropped 1 base, with 13 bases sitting between them. DNA for the CDR3: TGTGCCAGCAGCTTAGGGGGGACGGGGACGAACACTGAAGCTTTCTTT. Translation: CASSLGGTGTNTEAFF.